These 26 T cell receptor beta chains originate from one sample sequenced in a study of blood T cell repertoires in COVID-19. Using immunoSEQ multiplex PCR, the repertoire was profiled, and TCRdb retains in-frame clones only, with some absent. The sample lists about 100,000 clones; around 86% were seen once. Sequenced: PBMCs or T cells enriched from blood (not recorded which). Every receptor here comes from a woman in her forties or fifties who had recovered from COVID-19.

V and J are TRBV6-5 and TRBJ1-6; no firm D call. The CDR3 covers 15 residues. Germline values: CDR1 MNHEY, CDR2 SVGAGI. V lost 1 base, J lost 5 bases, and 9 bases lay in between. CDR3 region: CASSYLAGDNSPLHF. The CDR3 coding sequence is TGTGCCAGCAGTTACTTGGCAGGCGATAATTCACCCCTCCACTTT.

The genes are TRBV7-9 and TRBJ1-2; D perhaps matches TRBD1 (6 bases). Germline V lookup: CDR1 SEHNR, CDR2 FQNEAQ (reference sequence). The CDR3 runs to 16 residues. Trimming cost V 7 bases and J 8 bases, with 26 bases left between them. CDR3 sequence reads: CASTGFTDSVGAGYTF. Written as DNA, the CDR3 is TGTGCCAGCACCGGATTTACGGACAGCGTTGGGGCGGGCTACACCTTC. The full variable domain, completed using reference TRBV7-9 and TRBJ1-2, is DTGVSQNPRHKITKRGQNVTFRCDPISEHNRLYWYRQTLGQGPEFLTYFQNEAQLEKSRLLSDRFSAERPKGSFSTLEIQRTEQGDSAMYLCASTGFTDSVGAGYTFGSGTRLTVV.

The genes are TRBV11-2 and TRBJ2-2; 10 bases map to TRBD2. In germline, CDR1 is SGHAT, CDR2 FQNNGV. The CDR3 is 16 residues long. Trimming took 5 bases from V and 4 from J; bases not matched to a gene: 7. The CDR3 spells CASSPASGGATGELFF. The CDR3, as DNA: TGTGCCAGCAGCCCCGCCAGCGGGGGGGCCACCGGGGAGCTGTTTTTT.

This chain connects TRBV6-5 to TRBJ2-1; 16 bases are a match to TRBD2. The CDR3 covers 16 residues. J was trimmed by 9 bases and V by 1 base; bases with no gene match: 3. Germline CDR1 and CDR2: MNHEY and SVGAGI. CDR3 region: CASSYWGLAGGSEQFF. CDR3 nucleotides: TGTGCCAGCAGTTACTGGGGACTAGCGGGGGGGAGTGAGCAGTTCTTC.

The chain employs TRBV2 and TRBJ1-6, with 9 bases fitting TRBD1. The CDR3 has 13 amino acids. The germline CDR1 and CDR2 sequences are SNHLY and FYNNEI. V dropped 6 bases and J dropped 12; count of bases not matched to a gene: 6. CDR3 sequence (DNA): TGTGCCAGCAGACCGGGGGGACAGGGACCCCTCCACTTT. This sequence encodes CASRPGGQGPLHF.

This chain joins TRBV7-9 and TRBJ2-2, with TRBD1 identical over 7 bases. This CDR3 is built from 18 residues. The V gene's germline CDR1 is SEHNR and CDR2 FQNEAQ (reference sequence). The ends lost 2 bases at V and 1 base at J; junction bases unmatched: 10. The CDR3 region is CASSLTSPRTGNTGELFF. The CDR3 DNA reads TGTGCCAGCAGCTTAACATCCCCTAGGACAGGGAACACCGGGGAGCTGTTTTTT.

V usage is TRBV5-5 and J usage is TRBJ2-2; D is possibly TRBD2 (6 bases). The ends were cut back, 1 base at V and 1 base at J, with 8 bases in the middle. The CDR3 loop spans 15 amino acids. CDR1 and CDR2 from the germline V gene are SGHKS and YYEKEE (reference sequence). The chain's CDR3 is CASSLRLENTGELFF. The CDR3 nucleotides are TGTGCCAGCAGCTTGAGACTAGAGAACACCGGGGAGCTGTTTTTT.

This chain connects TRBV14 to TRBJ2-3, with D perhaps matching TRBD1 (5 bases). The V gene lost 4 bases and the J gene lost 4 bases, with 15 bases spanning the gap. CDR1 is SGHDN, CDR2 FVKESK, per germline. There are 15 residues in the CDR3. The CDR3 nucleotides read TGTGCCAGCAGCCCACTCAGGGTGTCGCCAGATACGCAGTATTTT. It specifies CASSPLRVSPDTQYF.

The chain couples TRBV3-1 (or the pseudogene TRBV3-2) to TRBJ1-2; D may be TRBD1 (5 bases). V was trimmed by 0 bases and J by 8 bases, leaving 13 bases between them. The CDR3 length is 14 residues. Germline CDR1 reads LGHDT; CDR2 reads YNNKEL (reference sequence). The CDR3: CASSQDLGGLGYTF. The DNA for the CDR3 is TGTGCCAGCAGCCAAGATTTGGGGGGTTTGGGCTACACCTTC.

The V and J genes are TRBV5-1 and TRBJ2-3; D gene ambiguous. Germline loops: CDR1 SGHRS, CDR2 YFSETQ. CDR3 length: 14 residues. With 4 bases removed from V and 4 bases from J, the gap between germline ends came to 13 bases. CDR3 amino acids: CASSPEMISDTQYF. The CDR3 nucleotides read TGCGCCAGCAGCCCGGAGATGATTTCAGATACGCAGTATTTT.

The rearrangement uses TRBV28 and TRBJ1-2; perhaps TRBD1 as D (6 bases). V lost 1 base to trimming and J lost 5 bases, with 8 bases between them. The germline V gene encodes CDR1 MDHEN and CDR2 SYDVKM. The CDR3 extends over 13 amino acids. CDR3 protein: CASSLLGAYGYTF. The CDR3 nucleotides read TGTGCCAGCAGTTTATTGGGGGCATATGGCTACACCTTC.

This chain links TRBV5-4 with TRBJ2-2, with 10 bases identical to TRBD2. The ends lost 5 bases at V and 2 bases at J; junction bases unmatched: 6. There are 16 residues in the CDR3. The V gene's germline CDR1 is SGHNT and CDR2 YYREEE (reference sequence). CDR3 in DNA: TGTGCCAGCAGTTCTGTAGCGGGAGGTAACACCGGGGAGCTGTTTTTT. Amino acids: CASSSVAGGNTGELFF.

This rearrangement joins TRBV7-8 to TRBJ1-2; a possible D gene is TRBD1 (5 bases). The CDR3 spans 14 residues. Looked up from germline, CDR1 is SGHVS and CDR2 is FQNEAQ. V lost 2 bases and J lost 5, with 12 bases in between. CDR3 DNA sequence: TGTGCCAGCAGCTTATCGGGGGATGTTTATGGCTACACCTTC. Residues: CASSLSGDVYGYTF.

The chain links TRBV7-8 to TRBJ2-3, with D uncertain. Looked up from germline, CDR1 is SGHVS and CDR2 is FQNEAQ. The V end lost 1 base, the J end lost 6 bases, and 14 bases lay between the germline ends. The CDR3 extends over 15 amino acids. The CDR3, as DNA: TGTGCCAGCAGCTTAGTTGCTCAACCTCGGGATACGCAGTATTTT. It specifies CASSLVAQPRDTQYF.

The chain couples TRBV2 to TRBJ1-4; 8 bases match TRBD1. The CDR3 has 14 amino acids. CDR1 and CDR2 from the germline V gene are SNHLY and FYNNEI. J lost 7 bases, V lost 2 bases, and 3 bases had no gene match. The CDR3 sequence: CASSELTGVEKLFF. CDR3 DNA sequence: TGTGCCAGCAGTGAATTGACAGGGGTTGAAAAACTGTTTTTT.

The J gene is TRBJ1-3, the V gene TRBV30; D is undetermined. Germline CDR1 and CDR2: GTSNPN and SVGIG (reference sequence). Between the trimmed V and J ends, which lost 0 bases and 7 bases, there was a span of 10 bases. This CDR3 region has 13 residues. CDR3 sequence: CAWSVSGRNTIYF. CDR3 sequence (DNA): TGTGCCTGGAGTGTAAGCGGGAGGAACACCATATATTTT.

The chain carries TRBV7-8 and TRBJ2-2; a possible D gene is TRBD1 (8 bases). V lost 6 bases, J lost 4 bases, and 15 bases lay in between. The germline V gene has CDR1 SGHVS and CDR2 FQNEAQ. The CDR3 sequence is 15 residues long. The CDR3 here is CASRTQGGLTGELFF. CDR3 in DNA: TGTGCCAGCAGAACACAGGGGGGGCTCACCGGGGAGCTGTTTTTT.

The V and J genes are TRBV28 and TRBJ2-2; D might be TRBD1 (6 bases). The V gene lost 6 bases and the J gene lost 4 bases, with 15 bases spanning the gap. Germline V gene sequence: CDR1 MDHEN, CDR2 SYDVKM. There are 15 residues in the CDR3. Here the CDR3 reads CASSGQSKSTGELFF. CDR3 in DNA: TGTGCCAGCAGCGGACAGTCAAAGTCCACCGGGGAGCTGTTTTTT.

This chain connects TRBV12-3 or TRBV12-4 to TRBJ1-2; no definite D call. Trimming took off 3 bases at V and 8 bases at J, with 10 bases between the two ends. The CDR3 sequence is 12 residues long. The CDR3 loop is CASSFGGLGYTF. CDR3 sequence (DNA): TGTGCCAGCAGTTTTGGAGGTTTAGGCTACACCTTC.

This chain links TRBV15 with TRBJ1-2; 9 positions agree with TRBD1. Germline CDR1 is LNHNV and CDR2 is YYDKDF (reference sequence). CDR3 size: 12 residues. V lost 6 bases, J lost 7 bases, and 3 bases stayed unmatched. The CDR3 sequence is CATSTGGRGYTF. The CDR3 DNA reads TGTGCCACCAGTACAGGGGGCCGTGGCTACACCTTC. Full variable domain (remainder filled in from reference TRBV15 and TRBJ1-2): DAMVIQNPRYQVTQFGKPVTLSCSQTLNHNVMYWYQQKSSQAPKLLFHYYDKDFNNEADTPDNFQSRRPNTSFCFLDIRSPGLGDTAMYLCATSTGGRGYTFGSGTRLTVV.

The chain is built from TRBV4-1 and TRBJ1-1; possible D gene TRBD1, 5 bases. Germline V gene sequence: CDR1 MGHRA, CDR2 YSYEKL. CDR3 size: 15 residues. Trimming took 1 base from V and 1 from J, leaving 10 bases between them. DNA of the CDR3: TGCGCCAGCAGCCAAGTCGGGGGACGGAACACTGAAGCTTTCTTT. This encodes CASSQVGGRNTEAFF.

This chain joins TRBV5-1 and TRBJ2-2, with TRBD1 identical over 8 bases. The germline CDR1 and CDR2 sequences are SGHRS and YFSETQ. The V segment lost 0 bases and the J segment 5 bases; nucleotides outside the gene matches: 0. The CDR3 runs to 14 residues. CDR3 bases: TGCGCCAGCAGCTTGGACAGGGGGACCGGGGAGCTGTTTTTT. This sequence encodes CASSLDRGTGELFF.

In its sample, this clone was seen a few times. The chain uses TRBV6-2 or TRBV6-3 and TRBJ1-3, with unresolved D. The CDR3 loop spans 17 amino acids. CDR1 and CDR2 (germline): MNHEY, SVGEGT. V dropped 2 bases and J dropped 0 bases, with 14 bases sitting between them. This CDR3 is CASSYPTYFDSGNTIYF. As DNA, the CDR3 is TGTGCCAGCAGTTACCCGACTTACTTTGACTCTGGAAACACCATATATTTT.

The CDR3 DNA reads TGCAGTGCTCCCGTCAGTAACGAGCAGTACTTC. Its translation is CSAPVSNEQYF. V gene TRBV20-1 combines with J gene TRBJ2-7; no reliable D call. Germline CDR1 and CDR2: DFQATT and SNEGSKA (reference sequence). This CDR3 is 11 amino acids long. Trimming left V 5 bases short and J 5 bases short, with 10 bases between.

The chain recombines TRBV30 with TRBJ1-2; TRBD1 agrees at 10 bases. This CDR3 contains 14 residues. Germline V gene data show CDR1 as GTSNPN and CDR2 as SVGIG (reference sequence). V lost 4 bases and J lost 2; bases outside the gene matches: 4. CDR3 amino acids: CAWTRQGANYGYTF. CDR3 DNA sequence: TGTGCCTGGACTAGACAGGGGGCGAACTATGGCTACACCTTC.

DNA of the CDR3: TGTGCCAGCAGCTTGCCGGGGGCAGATACGCAGTATTTT. This gives the protein CASSLPGADTQYF. The chain joins TRBV5-4 to TRBJ2-3; perhaps TRBD2 as D (6 bases). This CDR3 is built from 13 residues. V was shortened by 1 base and J by 4 bases, with 7 bases between the two germline ends. The germline V gene has CDR1 SGHNT and CDR2 YYREEE (reference sequence).